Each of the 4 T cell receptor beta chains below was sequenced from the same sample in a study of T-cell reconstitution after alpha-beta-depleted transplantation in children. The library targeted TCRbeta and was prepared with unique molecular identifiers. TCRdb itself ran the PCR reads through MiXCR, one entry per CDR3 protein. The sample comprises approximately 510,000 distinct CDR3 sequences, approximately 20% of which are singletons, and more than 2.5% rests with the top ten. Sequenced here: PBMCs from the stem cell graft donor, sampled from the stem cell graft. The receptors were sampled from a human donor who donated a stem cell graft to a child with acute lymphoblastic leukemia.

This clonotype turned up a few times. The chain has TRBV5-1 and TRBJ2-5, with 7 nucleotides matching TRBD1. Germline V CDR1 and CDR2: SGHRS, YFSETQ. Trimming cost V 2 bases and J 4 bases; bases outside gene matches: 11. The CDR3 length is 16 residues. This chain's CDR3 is CASSFPRGIIGETQYF. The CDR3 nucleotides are TGCGCCAGCAGCTTCCCCAGGGGGATAATAGGAGAGACCCAGTACTTC.

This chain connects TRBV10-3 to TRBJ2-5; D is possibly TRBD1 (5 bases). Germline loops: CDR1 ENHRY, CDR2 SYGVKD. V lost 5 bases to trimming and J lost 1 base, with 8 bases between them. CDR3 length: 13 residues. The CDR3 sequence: CAISSDTQETQYF. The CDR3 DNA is TGTGCCATCAGTTCGGACACCCAAGAGACCCAGTACTTC.

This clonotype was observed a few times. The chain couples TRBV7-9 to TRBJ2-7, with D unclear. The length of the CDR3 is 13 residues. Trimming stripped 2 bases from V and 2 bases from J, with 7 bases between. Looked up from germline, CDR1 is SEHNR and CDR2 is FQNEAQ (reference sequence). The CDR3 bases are TGTGCCAGCAGCTTACACTGGGCCTACGAGCAGTACTTC. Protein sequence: CASSLHWAYEQYF.

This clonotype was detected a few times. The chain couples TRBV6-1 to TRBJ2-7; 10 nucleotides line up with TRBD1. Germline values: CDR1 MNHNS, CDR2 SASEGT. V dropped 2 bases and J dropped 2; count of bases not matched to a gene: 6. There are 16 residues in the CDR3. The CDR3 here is CASSEWGGTGAYEQYF. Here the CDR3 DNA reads TGTGCCAGCAGTGAATGGGGCGGGACAGGGGCCTACGAGCAGTACTTC.